This is a list of T cell receptor beta chains from one sample in a study of T cells in Graves' hyperthyroidism and ophthalmopathy. From the multiplex PCR reads, TCRdb called clonotypes with MiXCR, one entry per CDR3 protein. This table has approximately 400,000 distinct CDR3 sequences, 15% to 19% appearing once. Sequencing was carried out using blood. These TCRs come from a woman aged 18-29 years with Graves' hyperthyroidism. Each CDR3 is given without its conserved first and last residue. The order of the fields is J gene, V gene, CDR3 protein.

>TRBJ2-7|TRBV5-5
ASSRVVSYEQY
>TRBJ1-5|TRBV14
ATMTEGRSDSNQPQH
>TRBJ2-5|TRBV12-3/TRBV12-4
ASSPSPAETQY
>TRBJ2-3|TRBV7-2
ASTLTSRGGTDTQY
>TRBJ1-5|TRBV7-2
ASAVRQGSNQPQH
>TRBJ2-1|TRBV15
ATSKRTRRTGQF
>TRBJ2-1|TRBV9
ASSSSGLAGEYEQF
>TRBJ2-1|TRBV4-2
ASSQDEGRYNEQF
>TRBJ2-3|TRBV29-1
SGKGTSGRTDTQY
>TRBJ2-3|TRBV4-2
ASSQRGASSTDTQY
>TRBJ2-4|TRBV12-3/TRBV12-4
ASSFYSVGAGIQY
>TRBJ2-3|TRBV24-1
ATSETSGGASTDTQY
>TRBJ2-7|TRBV6-1
ASSMMGESYEQY
>TRBJ2-7|TRBV20-1
SASHPSDRSYEQY
>TRBJ1-1|TRBV11-2
ASSVRGQARRNTEAF
>TRBJ2-7|TRBV20-1
SARGGSGRAVSYEQY
>TRBJ2-3|TRBV7-9
ASSFGREEGTDTQY
>TRBJ2-1|TRBV18
ASSPGGGGFGSL
>TRBJ2-7|TRBV28
ASGQGGLYEQY
>TRBJ2-7|TRBV7-6
ASSPRDGGDYEQY
>TRBJ1-1|TRBV27
ASSRGPKAF
>TRBJ2-2|TRBV12-3/TRBV12-4
ASNGARTGELF
>TRBJ2-1|TRBV29-1
SVELAGGSYNEQF
>TRBJ2-1|TRBV20-1
SAPPNGLAPYNEQF